Below, 27 T cell receptor beta chains from the same sample are listed, as sequenced in a study of T-cell memory formation after mild COVID-19. One entry per CDR3 protein results from TCRdb running MiXCR on the 5' RACE reads. The data show around 370,000 distinct CDR3 sequences, around 21% seen once. Sample: PBMCs or a T cell subset sorted from them (not recorded which). These receptor sequences come from an adult woman who had mild COVID-19 (a few samples of this study predate the infection). Cell type and time point are not known.

This chain connects TRBV7-2 to TRBJ1-5; 9 bases line up with TRBD1. The germline gives CDR1 SGHTA, CDR2 FQGNSA. This CDR3 spans 14 amino acids. J was trimmed by 8 bases and V by 5 bases; bases with no gene match: 7. CDR3 loop: CASSTGTGSEPQHF. The CDR3 DNA follows: TGTGCCAGCAGCACTGGGACAGGGAGTGAGCCCCAGCATTTT.

This clonotype was seen once. This chain connects TRBV2 to TRBJ2-7, with 9 positions matching TRBD2. CDR3 length: 14 amino acids. Germline V gene sequence: CDR1 SNHLY, CDR2 FYNNEI. The V segment lost 3 bases and the J segment 3 bases; nucleotides outside the gene matches: 3. CDR3 nucleotides: TGTGCCAGCAGTGAGGCAGCGGGGGGCTACGAGCAGTACGTC. Translated, it gives CASSEAAGGYEQYV.

The chain uses TRBV12-3 or TRBV12-4 and TRBJ1-1, with TRBD1 matching over 8 bases. The CDR3 is made up of 16 amino acids. J lost 7 bases, V lost 1 base, and 11 bases had no gene match. CDR3 coding DNA: TGTGCCAGCAGTTTAGTCCCGGGACAGGTTTTAAGTGAAGCTTTCTTT. Its protein product is CASSLVPGQVLSEAFF.

This clonotype has a handful of counts. The V and J genes are TRBV12-3 or TRBV12-4 and TRBJ1-2, with 8 nucleotides matching TRBD1. J lost 7 bases, V lost 6 bases, and 7 bases had no gene match. This CDR3 has 13 residues. The CDR3 loop is CASSWDRSSGYTF. In DNA form, the CDR3 reads TGTGCCAGCAGCTGGGACAGGTCCAGTGGCTACACCTTC.

This clonotype was observed a handful of times. This rearrangement joins TRBV4-2 to TRBJ2-2; 12 nucleotides line up with TRBD2. CDR3 size: 17 residues. CDR1 is LGHNA, CDR2 YNFKEQ, per germline. Trimming at V came to 2 bases and at J to 4 bases, leaving 5 bases not matched to a gene. The CDR3 bases are TGTGCCAGCAGCCAAAGGCTAGCGGGGGGGCCCACCGGGGAGCTGTTTTTT. The encoded protein is CASSQRLAGGPTGELFF.

This clonotype occurred many times. This sequence joins TRBV11-3 and TRBJ2-1; 7 bases fit TRBD1. This CDR3 has 14 amino acids. CDR1 and CDR2 (germline): SGHNT, YENEEA. V lost 5 bases, J lost 8 bases, and 9 bases stayed unmatched. The CDR3 here is CASSPRTGLDEQFF. Written as DNA, the CDR3 is TGTGCCAGCAGCCCCCGGACAGGCTTAGATGAGCAGTTCTTC.

This chain connects TRBV7-9 to TRBJ2-1, with 10 bases aligning to TRBD2. The CDR3 consists of 15 residues. Germline-derived CDR1 and CDR2 are SEHNR and FQNEAQ (reference sequence). After removal of 0 bases from V and 10 bases from J, the junction contained 6 bases not matched to a gene. The CDR3 sequence is CASSLALELAGEQFF. The CDR3 nucleotides read TGTGCCAGCAGCTTAGCATTGGAACTAGCGGGAGAGCAGTTCTTC. Together with reference TRBV7-9 and TRBJ2-1, the CDR3 gives the full variable domain: DTGVSQNPRHKITKRGQNVTFRCDPISEHNRLYWYRQTLGQGPEFLTYFQNEAQLEKSRLLSDRFSAERPKGSFSTLEIQRTEQGDSAMYLCASSLALELAGEQFFGPGTRLTVL.

V is TRBV11-2 and J is TRBJ2-3; no clear D gene. The V gene's germline CDR1 is SGHAT and CDR2 FQNNGV. The V gene lost 0 bases and the J gene lost 2 bases, with 6 bases spanning the gap. CDR3 length: 14 amino acids. Here the CDR3 DNA reads TGTGCCAGCAGCTTAGATTGGGTCACAGATACGCAGTATTTT. Translated: CASSLDWVTDTQYF. Full variable domain (remainder filled in from reference TRBV11-2 and TRBJ2-3): EAGVAQSPRYKIIEKRQSVAFWCNPISGHATLYWYQQILGQGPKLLIQFQNNGVVDDSQLPKDRFSAERLKGVDSTLKIQPAKLEDSAVYLCASSLDWVTDTQYFGPGTRLTVL.

CDR3 in amino acids: CASSLAGSGYEQYF. DNA of the CDR3: TGCGCCAGCAGCTTGGCCGGGAGCGGTTACGAGCAGTACTTC. This chain uses TRBV5-1 with TRBJ2-7, with D maybe TRBD2 (6 bases). V dropped 0 bases and J dropped 4 bases, with 11 bases sitting between them. The CDR3 covers 14 residues. In germline, CDR1 is SGHRS, CDR2 YFSETQ.

The rearrangement links TRBV29-1 to TRBJ1-5, with TRBD1 matching over 7 bases. The germline V gene encodes CDR1 SQVTM and CDR2 ANQGSEA. This CDR3 spans 14 amino acids. V was pared by 7 bases and J by 6 bases, with 12 bases of the junction left unmatched. The CDR3: CSARGGGKGQPQHF. Here the CDR3 DNA reads TGCAGCGCCAGGGGGGGAGGGAAAGGTCAGCCCCAGCATTTT.

The chain links TRBV7-2 to TRBJ2-5; 7 bases fit TRBD2. The CDR3 runs to 18 residues. The V gene's germline CDR1 is SGHTA and CDR2 FQGNSA. The trim removed 0 bases at V and 5 bases at J, leaving 15 bases unmatched. DNA of the CDR3: TGTGCCAGCAGCTTAGCTGTAGGGAGGGCAGCCTGGGGGGAGACCCAGTACTTC. It specifies CASSLAVGRAAWGETQYF.

V and J are TRBV24-1 and TRBJ2-1; 8 bases match TRBD2. V was clipped by 5 bases and J by 8 bases; unmatched bases: 7. Germline CDR1 and CDR2: KGHDR and SFDVKD. The CDR3 sequence is 14 residues long. DNA for the CDR3: TGTGCCACCAGTGTGCCGGGAGGGGACTATGAGCAGTTCTTC. Its translation: CATSVPGGDYEQFF.

In its sample, this clonotype was seen a few times. The chain carries TRBV7-9 and TRBJ2-2; maybe TRBD1 (6 bases). V lost 5 bases and J 1 base, leaving 14 bases between the germline ends. The germline V gene has CDR1 SEHNR and CDR2 FQNEAQ (reference sequence). This CDR3 region has 16 residues. CDR3 region: CASSPRQDRNTGELFF. The CDR3 bases are TGTGCCAGCAGCCCGAGACAGGACCGGAACACCGGGGAGCTGTTTTTT.

This clonotype was counted at least ten times. This rearrangement joins TRBV5-1 to TRBJ2-4; TRBD1 might be the D (6 bases). The CDR3 consists of 16 residues. The V gene's germline CDR1 is SGHRS and CDR2 YFSETQ. Trimming took 5 bases from V and 2 from J, leaving 17 bases between them. The DNA of the CDR3 is TGCGCCAGCAGAGATACAGGGACGGGGTCCAAAAACATTCAGTACTTC. This translates into CASRDTGTGSKNIQYF.

There are a few counts of this clonotype. The J gene is TRBJ2-1, the V gene TRBV7-6; unclear D gene. The germline V gene encodes CDR1 SGHVS and CDR2 FNYEAQ. The CDR3 length is 14 residues. Trimming stripped 1 base from V and 6 bases from J, with 10 bases between. CDR3 coding DNA: TGTGCCAGCAGCTTAGTCGCCCCCCGCAATGAGCAGTTCTTC. It is translated as CASSLVAPRNEQFF. The full variable domain, rest sourced from reference TRBV7-6 and TRBJ2-1, is GAGVSQSPRYKVTKRGQDVALRCDPISGHVSLYWYRQALGQGPEFLTYFNYEAQQDKSGLPNDRFSAERPEGSISTLTIQRTEQRDSAMYRCASSLVAPRNEQFFGPGTRLTVL.

This clonotype was observed a handful of times. The CDR3 here is CASSLVRAGVGTGELFF. The CDR3 DNA follows: TGTGCCAGCAGCTTAGTCCGAGCGGGAGTGGGCACCGGGGAGCTGTTTTTT. The chain employs TRBV7-2 and TRBJ2-2, with 8 bases matching TRBD2. J lost 4 bases, V lost 1 base, and 8 bases had no gene match. Germline V gives CDR1 SGHTA, CDR2 FQGNSA. The CDR3 length is 17 residues. The full variable domain, completed using reference TRBV7-2 and TRBJ2-2, is GAGVSQSPSNKVTEKGKDVELRCDPISGHTALYWYRQSLGQGLEFLIYFQGNSAPDKSGLPSDRFSAERTGGSVSTLTIQRTQQEDSAVYLCASSLVRAGVGTGELFFGEGSRLTVL.

The table lists this clonotype with many counts. V and J are TRBV7-6 and TRBJ2-1; D not certain. The CDR3 is made up of 15 amino acids. From germline, CDR1 is SGHVS and CDR2 FNYEAQ. The germline V and J ends were trimmed by 5 bases and 0 bases, with 11 bases remaining between them. CDR3 residues: CASSLTSSSYNEQFF. The CDR3, as DNA: TGTGCCAGCAGCCTGACATCGAGCTCCTACAATGAGCAGTTCTTC.

This clonotype has more than one count but fewer than ten. V gene TRBV12-3 or TRBV12-4 combines with J gene TRBJ1-1, with D perhaps TRBD1 (5 bases). This CDR3 spans 14 amino acids. The V end was cut by 1 base, the J end by 6 bases, with 12 bases between. The DNA of the CDR3 is TGTGCCAGCAGTTTAGTGGGGGTATACTCTGAAGCTTTCTTT. Encoded protein: CASSLVGVYSEAFF.

This clonotype turned up a few times. The chain employs TRBV5-1 and TRBJ1-2; D unresolved. The V gene's germline CDR1 is SGHRS and CDR2 YFSETQ. CDR3 size: 13 residues. Trimming removed 0 bases from V and 4 bases from J, with 7 bases in between. In DNA form, the CDR3 reads TGCGCCAGCAGCTTGGACGCTCGCTATGGCTACACCTTC. This translates into CASSLDARYGYTF.

In its sample, this clonotype was seen a few times. The chain links TRBV4-3 to TRBJ2-1; a weak D match, TRBD2 (5 bases). The length of the CDR3 is 17 residues. Germline V gene data show CDR1 as LGHNA and CDR2 as YSLEER. V was pared by 0 bases and J by 2 bases, with 14 bases between. The CDR3 here is CASSQEEGFLTYNEQFF. The CDR3 DNA follows: TGCGCCAGCAGCCAAGAAGAGGGCTTCTTGACCTACAATGAGCAGTTCTTC.

The genes are TRBV12-3 or TRBV12-4 and TRBJ1-2; TRBD1 agrees at 9 bases. The CDR3 has 15 residues. Trimming at V came to 5 bases and at J to 4 bases, leaving 8 bases not matched to a gene. CDR3 in amino acids: CASSAYDRGTYGYTF. CDR3 DNA sequence: TGTGCCAGCAGTGCCTATGACAGGGGGACCTATGGCTACACCTTC.

The genes are TRBV4-1 and TRBJ1-1; possible D gene TRBD1, 6 bases. The V and J ends lost 3 bases and 2 bases respectively, with 10 bases between them. From germline, CDR1 is MGHRA and CDR2 YSYEKL. CDR3 length equals 14 residues. The CDR3 protein is CASSQRQDNTEAFF. As DNA, the CDR3 is TGCGCCAGCAGCCAGAGACAGGATAACACTGAAGCTTTCTTT.

This clonotype occurred a few times. J is TRBJ1-2 and V is TRBV7-8; no reliable D call. CDR1 is SGHVS and CDR2 is FQNEAQ in the germline V gene. This CDR3 is 14 amino acids long. The ends were cut back, 5 bases at V and 6 bases at J, with 16 bases in the middle. The CDR3 nucleotides are TGTGCCAGCAGCCTCCATGAGGGAATGGATGGCTACACCTTC. This sequence encodes CASSLHEGMDGYTF. The full variable domain, in which reference TRBV7-8 and TRBJ1-2 provide the parts outside the CDR3, is GAGVSQSPRYKVAKRGQDVALRCDPISGHVSLFWYQQALGQGPEFLTYFQNEAQLDKSGLPSDRFFAERPEGSVSTLKIQRTQQEDSAVYLCASSLHEGMDGYTFGSGTRLTVV.

This clonotype has just a few counts. V usage is TRBV4-2 and J usage is TRBJ2-7; TRBD2 matches at 16 bases. CDR1 and CDR2 from the germline V gene are LGHNA and YNFKEQ. The V and J ends lost 4 bases and 4 bases, in that order; junction bases with no gene match: 4. This CDR3 has 16 amino acids. This CDR3 reads CASSRPGLAGGYEQYF. CDR3 bases: TGTGCCAGCAGCCGCCCGGGACTAGCGGGAGGGTACGAGCAGTACTTC.

The J gene is TRBJ2-3, the V gene TRBV2; TRBD1 matches 7 bases. CDR3 length: 18 amino acids. From germline, CDR1 is SNHLY and CDR2 FYNNEI. Germline trimming cut 3 bases from V and 2 bases from J; bases unmatched to any gene: 14. The CDR3 DNA follows: TGTGCCAGCAGTGATCCTTCCGACCGGGACAGTTACACAGATACGCAGTATTTT. Encoded protein: CASSDPSDRDSYTDTQYF.

The gene calls are TRBV12-3 or TRBV12-4 and TRBJ2-7; 8 bases line up with TRBD1. The CDR3 spans 15 residues. The trim removed 5 bases at V and 3 bases at J, leaving 9 bases unmatched. DNA of the CDR3: TGTGCCAGCAGTGTCCACCGGGACAGGCGCTACGAGCAGTACTTC. Protein product: CASSVHRDRRYEQYF.

The V gene is TRBV15, the J gene TRBJ2-3; a weak D match, TRBD2 (7 bases). V lost 5 bases and J lost 7, with 19 bases in between. Germline V lookup: CDR1 LNHNV, CDR2 YYDKDF (reference sequence). This CDR3 has 15 residues. The CDR3 is CATSVRGGGVNTQYF. The CDR3, as DNA: TGTGCCACCAGCGTTAGAGGAGGGGGGGTGAATACGCAGTATTTT.